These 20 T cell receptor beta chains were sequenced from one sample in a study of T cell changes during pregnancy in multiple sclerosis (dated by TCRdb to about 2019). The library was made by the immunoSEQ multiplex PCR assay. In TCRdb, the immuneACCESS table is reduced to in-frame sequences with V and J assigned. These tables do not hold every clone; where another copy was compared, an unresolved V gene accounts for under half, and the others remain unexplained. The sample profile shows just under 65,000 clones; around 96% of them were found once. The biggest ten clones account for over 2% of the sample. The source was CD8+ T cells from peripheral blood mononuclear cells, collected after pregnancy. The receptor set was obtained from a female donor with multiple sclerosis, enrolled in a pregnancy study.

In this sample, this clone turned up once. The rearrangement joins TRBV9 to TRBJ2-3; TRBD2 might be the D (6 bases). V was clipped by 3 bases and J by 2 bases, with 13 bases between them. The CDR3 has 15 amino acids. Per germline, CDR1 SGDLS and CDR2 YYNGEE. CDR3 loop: CASSDGGANTDTQYF. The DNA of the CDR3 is TGTGCCAGCAGCGACGGGGGAGCAAACACAGATACGCAGTATTTT.

The CDR3 DNA reads TGCGCCAGCAGTGAGTCGACTGGATTCCTTAGCAATCAGCCCCAGCATTTT. This encodes CASSESTGFLSNQPQHF. The chain carries TRBV10-2 and TRBJ1-5, with D unclear. This CDR3 spans 17 amino acids. Trimming cost V 0 bases and J 0 bases, with 12 bases left between them. In germline, CDR1 is WSHSY, CDR2 SAAADI.

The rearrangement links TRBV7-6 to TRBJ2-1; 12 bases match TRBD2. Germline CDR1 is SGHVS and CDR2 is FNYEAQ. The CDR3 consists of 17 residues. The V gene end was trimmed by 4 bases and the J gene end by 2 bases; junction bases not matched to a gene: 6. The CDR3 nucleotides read TGTGCCAGCAGCTCGTCTAGCGGGAGGGGACCCTACAATGAGCAGTTCTTC. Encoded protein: CASSSSSGRGPYNEQFF.

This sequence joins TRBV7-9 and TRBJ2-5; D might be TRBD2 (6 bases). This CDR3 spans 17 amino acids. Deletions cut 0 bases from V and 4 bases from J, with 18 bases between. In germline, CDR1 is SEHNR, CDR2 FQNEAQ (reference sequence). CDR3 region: CASSLAGLAFEGETQYF. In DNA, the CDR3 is TGTGCCAGCAGCTTAGCTGGCCTAGCGTTTGAGGGAGAGACCCAGTACTTC.

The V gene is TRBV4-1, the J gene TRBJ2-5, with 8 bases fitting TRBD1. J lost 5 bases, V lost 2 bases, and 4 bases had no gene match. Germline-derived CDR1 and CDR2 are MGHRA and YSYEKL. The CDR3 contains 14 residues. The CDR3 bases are TGCGCCAGCAGCCAACCGACAGGGGAGGAGACCCAGTACTTC. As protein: CASSQPTGEETQYF.

CDR3 loop: CASSVARASWDIQYF. In nucleotides, the CDR3 is TGTGCCAGCAGCGTAGCTAGGGCTAGCTGGGACATTCAGTACTTC. The J gene is TRBJ2-4, the V gene TRBV9, with D maybe TRBD2 (5 bases). The CDR3 has 15 residues. The V gene lost 0 bases and the J gene lost 8 bases, with 15 bases spanning the gap. The germline gives CDR1 SGDLS, CDR2 YYNGEE.

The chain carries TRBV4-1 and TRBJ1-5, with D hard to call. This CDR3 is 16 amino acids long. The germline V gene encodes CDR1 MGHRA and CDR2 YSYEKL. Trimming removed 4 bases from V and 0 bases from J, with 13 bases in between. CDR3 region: CASSPTPGVSNQPQHF. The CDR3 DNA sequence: TGCGCCAGCAGCCCTACCCCCGGGGTTAGCAATCAGCCCCAGCATTTT.

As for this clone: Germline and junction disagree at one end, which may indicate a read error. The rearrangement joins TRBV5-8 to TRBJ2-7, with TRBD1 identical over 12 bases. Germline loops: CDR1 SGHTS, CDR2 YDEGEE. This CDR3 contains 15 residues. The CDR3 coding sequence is TGTGCCAGCAGCTTGGAGGGACAGGGGGCGTACGCGATGGAATTC. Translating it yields CASSLEGQGAYAMEF.

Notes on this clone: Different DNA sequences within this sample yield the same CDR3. CDR3 protein: CASTWTSGRNEQFF. CDR3 nucleotide sequence: TGTGCCAGCACCTGGACTAGCGGGAGGAATGAGCAGTTCTTC. The rearrangement links TRBV27 to TRBJ2-1; 14 bases map to TRBD2. Germline V gives CDR1 MNHEY, CDR2 SMNVEV (reference sequence). The CDR3 extends over 14 amino acids. V trimming: 7 bases; J trimming: 7 bases; junction bases outside the gene matches: 3.

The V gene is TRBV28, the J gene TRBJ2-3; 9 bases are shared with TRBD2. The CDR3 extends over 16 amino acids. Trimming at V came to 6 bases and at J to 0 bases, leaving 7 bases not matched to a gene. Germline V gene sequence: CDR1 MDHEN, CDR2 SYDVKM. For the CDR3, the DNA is TGTGCCAGCAGCATTGCTAGCGGGATAAGCACAGATACGCAGTATTTT. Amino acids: CASSIASGISTDTQYF.

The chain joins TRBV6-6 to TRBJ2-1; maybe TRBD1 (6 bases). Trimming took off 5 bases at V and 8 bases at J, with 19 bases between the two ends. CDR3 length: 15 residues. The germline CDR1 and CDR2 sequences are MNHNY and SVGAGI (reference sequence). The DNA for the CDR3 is TGTGCCAGCAGTGCCGGGACAAGCATCTCGGATGAGCAGTTCTTC. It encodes CASSAGTSISDEQFF.

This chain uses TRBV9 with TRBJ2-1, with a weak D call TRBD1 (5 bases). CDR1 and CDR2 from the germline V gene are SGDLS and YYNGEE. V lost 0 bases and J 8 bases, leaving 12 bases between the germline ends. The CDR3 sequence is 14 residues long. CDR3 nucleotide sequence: TGTGCCAGCAGCGTAGGGAACCCAGGGTATGAGCAGTTCTTC. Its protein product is CASSVGNPGYEQFF.

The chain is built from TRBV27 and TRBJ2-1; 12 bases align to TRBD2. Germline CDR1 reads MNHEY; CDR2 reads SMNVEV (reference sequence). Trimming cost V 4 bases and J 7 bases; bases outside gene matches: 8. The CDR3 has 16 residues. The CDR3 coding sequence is TGTGCCAGCAGTTCCAGGACTAGCGGGATTAGGAATGAGCAGTTCTTC. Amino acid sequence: CASSSRTSGIRNEQFF.

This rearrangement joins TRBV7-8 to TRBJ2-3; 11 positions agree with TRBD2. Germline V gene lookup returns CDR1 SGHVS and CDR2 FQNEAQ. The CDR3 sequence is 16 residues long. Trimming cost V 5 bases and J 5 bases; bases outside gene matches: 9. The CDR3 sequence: CASSPRLAGWVDTQYF. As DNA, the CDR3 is TGTGCCAGCAGCCCACGACTAGCGGGATGGGTAGATACGCAGTATTTT.

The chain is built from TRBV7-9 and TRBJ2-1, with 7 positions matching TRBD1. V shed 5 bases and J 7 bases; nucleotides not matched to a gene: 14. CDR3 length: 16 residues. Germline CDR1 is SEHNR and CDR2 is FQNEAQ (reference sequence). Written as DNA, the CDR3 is TGTGCCAGCAGCCCATCGACAGGGATGGACTTTAATGAGCAGTTCTTC. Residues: CASSPSTGMDFNEQFF.

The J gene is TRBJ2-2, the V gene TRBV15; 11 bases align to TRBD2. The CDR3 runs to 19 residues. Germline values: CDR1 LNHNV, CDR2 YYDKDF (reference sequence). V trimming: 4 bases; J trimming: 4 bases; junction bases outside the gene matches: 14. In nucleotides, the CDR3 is TGTGCCACCAGCACAGTACCGGGACTAGCGGCGACGCGCACCGGGGAGCTGTTTTTT. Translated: CATSTVPGLAATRTGELFF.

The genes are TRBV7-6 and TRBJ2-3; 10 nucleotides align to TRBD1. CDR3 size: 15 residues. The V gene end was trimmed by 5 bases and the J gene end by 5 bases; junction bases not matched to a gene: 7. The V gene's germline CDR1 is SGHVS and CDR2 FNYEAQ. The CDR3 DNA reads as TGTGCCAGCAGCAGTCCGACAGGGGGCGAAGATACGCAGTATTTT. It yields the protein CASSSPTGGEDTQYF. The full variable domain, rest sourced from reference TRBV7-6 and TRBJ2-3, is GAGVSQSPRYKVTKRGQDVALRCDPISGHVSLYWYRQALGQGPEFLTYFNYEAQQDKSGLPNDRFSAERPEGSISTLTIQRTEQRDSAMYRCASSSPTGGEDTQYFGPGTRLTVL.

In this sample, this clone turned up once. The CDR3: CASSANSIEQYF. In DNA form, the CDR3 reads TGTGCCAGCAGCGCAAACTCCATCGAGCAGTACTTC. The chain combines TRBV9 with TRBJ2-7; no clear D gene. With 3 bases removed from V and 6 bases from J, the gap between germline ends came to 10 bases. The CDR3 has 12 amino acids. Germline loops: CDR1 SGDLS, CDR2 YYNGEE.

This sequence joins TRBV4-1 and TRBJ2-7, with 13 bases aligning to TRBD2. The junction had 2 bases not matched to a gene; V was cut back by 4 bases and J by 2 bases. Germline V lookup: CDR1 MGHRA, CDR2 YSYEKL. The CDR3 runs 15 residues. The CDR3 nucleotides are TGCGCCAGCAGCCCAGGACTAGCGGGAGCCTACGAGCAGTACTTC. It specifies CASSPGLAGAYEQYF.

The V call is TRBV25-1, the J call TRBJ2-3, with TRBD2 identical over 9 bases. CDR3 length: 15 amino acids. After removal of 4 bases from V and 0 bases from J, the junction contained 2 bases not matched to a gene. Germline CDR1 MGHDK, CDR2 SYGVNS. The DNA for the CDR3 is TGTGCCAGCAGTGGACTAGCGGCTAGCACAGATACGCAGTATTTT. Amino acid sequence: CASSGLAASTDTQYF.